Here is one TCR beta chain with its context. This clone was seen a handful of times. This receptor's antigen is unknown. The record has no base qualities; no much larger clone is one base away. The cohort consisted of 670 or so healthy bone marrow donors. Cohort members were all nominally healthy when sampled, although unrecorded immune exposures were likely present. The donor was CMV seropositive and belonged to the group of about 290 seropositive cohort members. A peripheral blood sample was provided by each donor, and peripheral blood mononuclear cells were used for TCR beta sequencing. Genomic DNA was extracted from the blood cell samples with the Qiagen DNeasy Blood Extraction Kit. Receptor libraries were prepared by the immunoSEQ multiplex PCR assay. For the multiplex PCR, a mixture combining 60 forward primers for TCR Vbeta segments and 13 reverse primers for TCR Jbeta segments was used. A multiplex PCR assay on genomic DNA amplified the CDR3 region of rearranged TCR beta genes. The amplified TCR beta libraries were sequenced on the Illumina HiSeq System as 87-base-pair reads. As for the original processing: Across the roughly 600 repertoires, a later analysis counted 60 million to 90 million unique TCR beta chains, some 11 million of which were shared by at least two donors. Raw reads were error-corrected and collapsed into unique sequences by a nearest-neighbor algorithm in which closely related sequences were merged to remove PCR and sequencing errors. Alignment of CDR3 sequences to IMGT reference sequences was used to assign V, D and J gene segments. Each retained sequence needed at least a six-nucleotide match to both a V gene segment and a J gene segment. Rearrangements were classified as productive when the CDR3 lacked stop codons and remained in frame with V and J, and all other rearrangements were classified as non-productive. CDR3 was defined by IMGT convention, running from the second conserved V-encoded cysteine to the conserved J-encoded phenylalanine. The earlier analysis of about 610 of the donors excluded any sequence lacking an unambiguous match to a single V gene segment. In an earlier analysis of several hundred of the donors, V segments were called functional above 56.7% productive rearrangements and were called segregating when the between-donor standard deviation exceeded 5%. A statistical classification framework was built for diagnosing cytomegalovirus status from the catalog of TCR beta chain sequences. In a later analysis, V and J genes were assigned by comparing TCR nucleotide sequences against IMGT/GENE-DB human TR gene sequences. A later analysis assigned CDR3 sequences and most-parsimonious VDJ recombination scenarios with the TCRdist pipeline. A later analysis defined each TCR beta chain by its CDR3 amino acid sequence plus V-gene family, and excluded reads lacking a unique V-gene family. In a later analysis, 550 to 650 highly shared, low-generation-probability nucleotide sequences were removed to address suspected cross-contamination and a sequencing artifact. For each public chain, a later analysis derived a clonal expansion index from normalized ranks of inferred template counts within each repertoire. Generation probabilities in a later analysis came from a VDJ recombination model fitted to out-of-frame rearrangements, and those results were checked against IGoR. In a later analysis, TCR-TCR, TCR-HLA and TCR-CMV co-occurrence was scored with hypergeometric tests, and a repertoire-size bias correction was applied to TCR pairs. False discovery rates were estimated in a later analysis by permuting HLA or CMV assignments 20 times. In a later analysis, co-occurring TCRs were grouped using DBSCAN, and TCRdist sequence similarity was added for clustering within HLA-allele-positive subsets. Repertoires with fewer than 30,000 or more than 120,000 public chains, plus five repertoires with anomalous nucleotide sharing, were excluded from co-occurrence clustering. The table was pulled from immuneACCESS by TCRdb, which kept in-frame rearrangements only. Such tables lose some clones; where checked, under half of the loss comes from unresolved V genes, and the rest has no known cause. That table is the source of V, J and clone size, and D and trimming were worked out from the DNA. The sample includes about 210,000 clones, with roughly 87% observed a single time. The top ten clones comprise about 6.4% of the sample.

Taken from cysteine to phenylalanine, the CDR3 has 15 residues. Only the CDR3 region is kept as DNA, spanning 45 bases read in frame from base 1. Per the germline V gene (reference sequence), GTSNPN is the CDR1 and SVGIG is the CDR2. A distance of 8 bases separates the germline ends of V and J, which lose 0 bases and 2 bases respectively. This record belongs to a study of cytomegalovirus exposure and HLA in healthy donors (dated by TCRdb to about 2017). With respect to the entire study: In an earlier analysis of some 610 of the donors, 276 Gb of sequence data and roughly 100 million unique TCR beta sequences from approximately 180 million T cells were reported. An early release covering roughly 600 HLA-typed donors comprised 300 to 350 gigabases of sequencing data and 65 million to 100 million unique TCR sequences. Of the 300 to 500 genotyped donors, over 80% were placed in the genetic ancestry cluster associated with self-reported Caucasian donors. The study aimed to test whether signatures of past pathogen exposure could be identified by cataloging public T cell receptors. The T cell repertoires of 666 subjects were profiled by immunosequencing and related to cytomegalovirus serostatus. Along with the roughly 710-subject first cohort, a separate validation cohort of more than 90 different subjects was used. To predict cytomegalovirus infection status, the study brought together high-throughput TCR immunosequencing, statistical association of individual TCRs with disease status, and machine learning. To study patterns of TCR occurrence, a later analysis re-analyzed previously published TCR beta repertoires from more than 550 donors and added high-resolution HLA genotyping. The later analysis used no new phenotypic data to find candidate immune exposures, relying instead on TCR beta sequences and their occurrence across donors. An earlier analysis of 587 of the donors used high-throughput TCR beta sequencing to judge whether each TCR beta V gene segment behaved as functional or pseudogenic. Donor age, sex, ethnicity and CMV serostatus were collected together with the repertoire data. Genome-wide SNP genotypes for about 60% of the 666 donors were used in a later genetic analysis, which treated that subset as a discovery cohort. All discovery cohort repertoires had been generated on a single sequencing platform. Both class I and class II loci were covered by HLA typing, at four-digit resolution. Typing coverage varied by locus: roughly 629-640 donors for A, B, C, DRB1 and DQB1; about 520 for DQA1; more than 600 for DPA1; around 450 for DPB1. Five DR-DQ haplotypes were handled as single units for association and clustering because linkage in the cohort was strong. Among some 400 genotyped donors of the cohort, an average of approximately 240,000 unique TCR beta nucleotide sequences was sequenced per donor, of which approximately 18% were non-productive.

General findings and caveats noted by the study authors: Linkage disequilibrium might explain the correlated functional status among segregating V segments, but an unknown experimental factor could not be ruled out. Roughly uniform sequencing depth across donors was assumed in presence/absence analyses, although this assumption may not hold. V-gene and J-gene trimming of TCR beta chains was associated with a missense DCLRE1C variant in a later genetic analysis, and the association was replicated in an independent cohort. In an earlier analysis of some 540 of the donors, most TCR beta V segments appeared in productive rearrangements about 87% or about 30% of the time, broadly matching IMGT annotations. Most CMV-associated TCR beta chains appeared to be HLA-restricted in a later analysis, and the HLA associations seemed to be driven largely by CMV exposure. A later analysis reported that several top co-occurrence clusters appeared linked to parvovirus B19, influenza, CMV and Epstein-Barr virus. In a later analysis, HLA-associated TCR beta chains showed more clonal expansion and lower generation probabilities than non-associated chains that were equally common. Strong co-occurrence of HLA alleles, especially DR and DQ, made assigning TCR associations to individual alleles difficult. The only immune exposure information available for the cohort was CMV serostatus. The 87-base-pair reads could not distinguish some IMGT-functional V segments, including TRBV6-2 and TRBV6-3, so those segments were excluded. A few of the identified cytomegalovirus-associated TCR beta chains were confirmed in vitro to be specific for cytomegalovirus antigens. The study listed 150 to 200 TCR beta chains as associated with cytomegalovirus. In a later genetic analysis, fewer N-insertions in productive TCRs were reported among donors in an Asian-associated ancestry cluster than the approximately 670-donor mean. The cohort was sequenced for TCR beta chains only, and without alpha or paired-chain data the features that could be detected were limited. While some public TCRs were present in many individuals, most TCR sequences turned up only very rarely across donors. Roughly 17 rarely observed V segments, including chromosome 9 orphons, were excluded from the earlier analysis of about 500 of the donors because counts were too low. In a later analysis, TCR association rates were found to vary across HLA loci, with the most associated TCRs seen for DRB1 alleles and the fewest for HLA-C alleles. Because some donors lacked HLA typing at each locus, the association tests relied only on the typed subset. In a later analysis, around 17,000 TCR beta sequences were associated with specific HLA alleles at a false discovery rate of 0.05. The authors suggested that the approach could potentially be generalized to other disease states and immunological phenotypes. The sequencing pipeline was judged likely to have produced a cluster of highly shared sequence variants as a technical artifact. The classifier was reported to diagnose cytomegalovirus status with high specificity and sensitivity in both the original cohort and the validation cohort. A further reported finding was that TCR beta sequences accurately predicted the HLA-A and HLA-B alleles for most subjects in the first cohort.

Recombination linked TRBV30 to TRBJ2-6, with the D gene uncertain. This TCR derives from a man aged 35 to 55 in good health and CMV-seropositive. Sequenced material: PBMCs. CDR3 loop: CAWSVFRPGANVLTF. The base sequence is TGTGCCTGGAGTGTATTCCGTCCTGGGGCCAACGTCCTGACTTTC.